Shown below are 23 T cell receptor beta chains from a single sample sequenced in a study of blood T cell repertoires in COVID-19. Produced via immunoSEQ multiplex PCR; TCRdb's table is partial and in-frame only. Among 250,000 to 300,000 clones, about nine tenths were seen once, and the ten largest hold roughly 11%. The sample comprised peripheral blood. Every receptor here comes from a woman in her twenties or thirties with COVID-19, enrolled during active disease.

The V call is TRBV7-9, the J call TRBJ1-5; D not resolved. This CDR3 is built from 15 residues. Germline lookup yields CDR1 SEHNR and CDR2 FQNEAQ (reference sequence). Deletions cut 0 bases from V and 7 bases from J, with 13 bases between. The CDR3 DNA sequence: TGTGCCAGCAGCTTAGCTGGTGGTGGAGGACAGCCCCAGCATTTT. Encoded protein: CASSLAGGGGQPQHF.

This clone is a singleton in its sample. CDR3 in amino acids: CATRGGTEAFF. CDR3 bases: TGTGCCACCCGAGGGGGCACTGAAGCTTTCTTT. The rearrangement links TRBV7-9 to TRBJ1-1, with a possible D match to TRBD1 (6 bases). CDR1 and CDR2 from the germline V gene are SEHNR and FQNEAQ (reference sequence). The ends were cut back, 10 bases at V and 4 bases at J, with 10 bases in the middle. The CDR3 extends over 11 amino acids.

The chain links TRBV2 to TRBJ1-3; possible D gene TRBD1, 5 bases. The germline V gene encodes CDR1 SNHLY and CDR2 FYNNEI. The germline V and J ends were trimmed by 6 bases and 0 bases, with 9 bases remaining between them. There are 14 residues in the CDR3. The CDR3 spells CASRSTVSGNTIYF. CDR3 in DNA: TGTGCCAGCAGATCGACAGTCTCTGGAAACACCATATATTTT.

V and J are TRBV4-1 and TRBJ1-1, with no clear D. The CDR3 spans 21 residues. The germline CDR1 and CDR2 sequences are MGHRA and YSYEKL. The V gene lost 0 bases and the J gene lost 2 bases, with 28 bases spanning the gap. The CDR3 is CASSQEKKRDRGTEINTEAFF. The DNA for the CDR3 is TGCGCCAGCAGCCAAGAAAAGAAAAGGGATCGGGGAACCGAAATCAACACTGAAGCTTTCTTT.

The rearrangement joins TRBV28 to TRBJ1-5, with a possible D match to TRBD1 (6 bases). V was cut by 6 bases and J by 4 bases, with 13 bases left in between. This CDR3 comprises 14 residues. Germline CDR1 reads MDHEN; CDR2 reads SYDVKM. The CDR3 is CASRWGQLNQPQHF. The CDR3, as DNA: TGTGCCAGCAGATGGGGACAACTTAATCAGCCCCAGCATTTT. The variable domain in full, completed from reference TRBV28 and TRBJ1-5, reads DVKVTQSSRYLVKRTGEKVFLECVQDMDHENMFWYRQDPGLGLRLIYFSYDVKMKEKGDIPEGYSVSREKKERFSLILESASTNQTSMYLCASRWGQLNQPQHFGDGTRLSIL.

This clone turned up a few times. The rearrangement links TRBV7-9 to TRBJ2-1; maybe TRBD2 (7 bases). V was pared by 1 base and J by 4 bases, with 14 bases between. The CDR3 extends over 16 amino acids. Germline lookup yields CDR1 SEHNR and CDR2 FQNEAQ (reference sequence). CDR3 residues: CASSLVLRGPYNEQFF. The DNA of the CDR3 is TGTGCCAGCAGCTTAGTGTTGCGGGGGCCTTACAATGAGCAGTTCTTC.

The V and J genes are TRBV19 and TRBJ2-3; perhaps TRBD1 as D (5 bases). This CDR3 contains 16 residues. V was clipped by 4 bases and J by 0 bases, with 14 bases between them. The germline gives CDR1 LNHDA, CDR2 SQIVND (reference sequence). As DNA, the CDR3 is TGTGCCAGTAGTACCGACCGACAGACTAGCACAGATACGCAGTATTTT. Protein product: CASSTDRQTSTDTQYF. The full variable domain, rest sourced from reference TRBV19 and TRBJ2-3, is DGGITQSPKYLFRKEGQNVTLSCEQNLNHDAMYWYRQDPGQGLRLIYYSQIVNDFQKGDIAEGYSVSREKKESFPLTVTSAQKNPTAFYLCASSTDRQTSTDTQYFGPGTRLTVL.

The gene calls are TRBV6-5 and TRBJ1-4; TRBD1 is a possible D gene (5 bases). CDR1 and CDR2 (germline): MNHEY, SVGAGI. The CDR3 has 14 residues. The V gene lost 2 bases and the J gene lost 10 bases, with 14 bases spanning the gap. This CDR3 reads CASSYGDLSPKLFF. The CDR3 DNA sequence: TGTGCCAGCAGTTACGGGGACTTATCCCCAAAACTGTTTTTT.

A remark on this clone: One end of the junction is discordant with germline, which a read error may explain. The J gene is TRBJ1-5, the V gene TRBV10-1, with 8 bases lining up with TRBD1. CDR1 and CDR2 (germline): WNHNN, SYGVQD (reference sequence). The CDR3 spans 15 residues. CDR3 protein: CASSSGAGGKQPQHF. The CDR3 DNA reads as TGCGCCAGCAGTTCAGGGGCAGGGGGCAAACAGCCCCAGCATTTT.

The CDR3 loop is CSVGGAADTQYF. In nucleotides, the CDR3 is TGCAGCGTTGGCGGGGCGGCAGATACGCAGTATTTT. The chain has TRBV29-1 and TRBJ2-3, with D possibly TRBD2 on 6 matching bases. The germline V gene encodes CDR1 SQVTM and CDR2 ANQGSEA. Trimming removed 4 bases from V and 4 bases from J, with 9 bases in between. CDR3 size: 12 residues.

V usage is TRBV19 and J usage is TRBJ2-7; 9 nucleotides agree with TRBD1. V shed 3 bases and J 6 bases; nucleotides not matched to a gene: 6. Germline loops: CDR1 LNHDA, CDR2 SQIVND (reference sequence). CDR3 length: 14 residues. The CDR3 loop reads CASSMGQGTSEQYF. The DNA for the CDR3 is TGTGCCAGTAGTATGGGACAGGGTACGAGCGAGCAGTACTTC.

This rearrangement joins TRBV5-4 to TRBJ1-2; possible D gene TRBD1, 6 bases. Germline V gene sequence: CDR1 SGHNT, CDR2 YYREEE (reference sequence). This CDR3 contains 15 residues. Trimming stripped 4 bases from V and 8 bases from J, with 21 bases between. For the CDR3, the DNA is TGTGCCAGCAGCGTTAGGGGGAGAGGAGAACAAGGCTACACCTTC. Encoded protein: CASSVRGRGEQGYTF. Full variable domain (outside the CDR3, taken from reference TRBV5-4 and TRBJ1-2): ETGVTQSPTHLIKTRGQQVTLRCSSQSGHNTVSWYQQALGQGPQFIFQYYREEENGRGNFPPRFSGLQFPNYSSELNVNALELDDSALYLCASSVRGRGEQGYTFGSGTRLTVV.

The V call is TRBV3-1 (or the pseudogene TRBV3-2), the J call TRBJ1-4, with unresolved D. CDR1 is LGHDT and CDR2 is YNNKEL in the germline V gene (reference sequence). The CDR3 totals 13 residues. V was pared by 2 bases and J by 6 bases, with 7 bases between. CDR3 nucleotides: TGTGCCAGCAGCCAAATTGGGCATGAAAAACTGTTTTTT. It translates to CASSQIGHEKLFF.

The chain carries TRBV10-3 and TRBJ1-6; D not resolved. Germline loops: CDR1 ENHRY, CDR2 SYGVKD. The V gene lost 4 bases and the J gene lost 0 bases, with 7 bases spanning the gap. The CDR3 has 15 amino acids. CDR3 amino acids: CAISGKSSYNSPLHF. The DNA for the CDR3 is TGTGCCATCAGTGGTAAGAGCTCCTATAATTCACCCCTCCACTTT.

The chain employs TRBV5-1 and TRBJ2-3; the match to TRBD2 covers 12 bases. The CDR3 is made up of 16 amino acids. Trimming removed 3 bases from V and 3 bases from J; junction bases left unmatched: 5. Germline-derived CDR1 and CDR2 are SGHRS and YFSETQ. The CDR3 DNA sequence: TGCGCCAGCAGCTCTGATGGACTAGCGGGGACAGATACGCAGTATTTT. It translates to CASSSDGLAGTDTQYF.

The chain combines TRBV5-1 with TRBJ1-2; D may be TRBD1 (5 bases). Germline CDR1 SGHRS, CDR2 YFSETQ. V was shortened by 4 bases and J by 1 base, with 8 bases between the two germline ends. The CDR3 spans 13 residues. This chain's CDR3 is CASSQTVNYGYTF. The CDR3 coding sequence is TGCGCCAGCAGCCAGACAGTTAACTATGGCTACACCTTC.

The V and J genes are TRBV28 and TRBJ1-2, with no clear D. V dropped 6 bases and J dropped 3 bases, with 14 bases sitting between them. This CDR3 is built from 14 residues. From germline, CDR1 is MDHEN and CDR2 SYDVKM. CDR3 loop: CASRAAGLDYGYTF. The CDR3 DNA follows: TGTGCCAGCAGGGCCGCGGGCCTCGACTATGGCTACACCTTC.

This clone occurred once. The chain uses TRBV5-1 and TRBJ1-2, with unresolved D. Germline CDR1 and CDR2: SGHRS and YFSETQ. The V gene lost 0 bases and the J gene lost 3 bases, with 15 bases spanning the gap. This CDR3 is 16 amino acids long. The CDR3 coding sequence is TGCGCCAGCAGCTTGGATGGTGAGGCTGATCACTATGGCTACACCTTC. Amino acids: CASSLDGEADHYGYTF.

The chain links TRBV7-8 to TRBJ1-2; D uncertain. Trimming shortened V by 0 bases and J by 2 bases, and 10 bases separated the two germline ends. The germline CDR1 and CDR2 sequences are SGHVS and FQNEAQ. The CDR3 runs to 15 residues. The CDR3 sequence: CASSLAVGENYGYTF. The CDR3 DNA sequence: TGTGCCAGCAGCTTAGCGGTTGGGGAGAACTATGGCTACACCTTC.

The chain is built from TRBV7-9 and TRBJ1-2; no clear D. V was clipped by 1 base and J by 4 bases, with 7 bases between them. The CDR3 has 13 residues. In germline, CDR1 is SEHNR, CDR2 FQNEAQ (reference sequence). The CDR3 DNA sequence: TGTGCCAGCAGCTTAGGATACAGCTATGGCTACACCTTC. Translated: CASSLGYSYGYTF.

The genes are TRBV7-9 and TRBJ1-1; D is unresolved. CDR3 length: 12 amino acids. The germline CDR1 and CDR2 sequences are SEHNR and FQNEAQ (reference sequence). Trimming removed 7 bases from V and 3 bases from J, with 9 bases in between. CDR3 DNA sequence: TGTGCCAGCACCTCTGAGGACACTGAAGCTTTCTTT. It specifies CASTSEDTEAFF. Full variable domain (outside the CDR3, taken from reference TRBV7-9 and TRBJ1-1): DTGVSQNPRHKITKRGQNVTFRCDPISEHNRLYWYRQTLGQGPEFLTYFQNEAQLEKSRLLSDRFSAERPKGSFSTLEIQRTEQGDSAMYLCASTSEDTEAFFGQGTRLTVV.

The genes are TRBV12-3 or TRBV12-4 and TRBJ1-5, with a possible D match to TRBD1 (6 bases). The V end was cut by 4 bases, the J end by 2 bases, with 6 bases between. The CDR3 extends over 13 amino acids. Here the CDR3 DNA reads TGTGCCAGCAGTTCAGGGGGCAATCAGCCCCAGCATTTT. This sequence encodes CASSSGGNQPQHF.

The chain is built from TRBV5-5 and TRBJ1-4, with 7 bases lining up with TRBD1. CDR3 length equals 19 residues. Germline-derived CDR1 and CDR2 are SGHKS and YYEKEE (reference sequence). V shed 2 bases, J shed 0 bases, and the junction held 13 bases outside the gene matches. The CDR3 bases are TGTGCCAGCAGCTTTGGGGCCAGACAGGGCCCTGCAACTAATGAAAAACTGTTTTTT. The encoded protein is CASSFGARQGPATNEKLFF.